A selection of T cell receptor beta chains follows, all from one sample in a study of identical twins. TCRdb reprocessed the 5' RACE reads with MiXCR, giving one entry per CDR3 protein. The sample carries fewer than 650,000 distinct CDR3 sequences, 7.1% recorded once. The same sample was also used in a study of yellow fever vaccine responses in identical twins.

Source material: PBMCs. The receptor set was obtained from a woman aged 18 to 35 in good health. Both conserved end residues are part of each CDR3. Fields, in order: V gene, J gene, D gene, clone size, CDR3 DNA, CDR3 protein. A D gene is named only where the DNA matches it firmly. Not all rows give a size; the values are once, few, many and, for expanded clones, a class.

V: TRBV10-3; J: TRBJ2-2; D: TRBD1; size: few; DNA: TGTGCCACGACTCGAGGGACAGCTAACACCGGGGAGCTGTTTTTT; CDR3: CATTRGTANTGELFF
V: TRBV7-8; J: TRBJ2-2; D: .; size: .; DNA: TGTGCCAGCAGCTTAGGACTAGTTGTTGCGGACACCGGGGAGCTGTTTTTT; CDR3: CASSLGLVVADTGELFF
V: TRBV7-9; J: TRBJ2-1; D: .; size: .; DNA: TGTGCCAGCAGCGGAGGGGGCGGTGAGCAGTTCTTC; CDR3: CASSGGGGEQFF
V: TRBV5-1; J: TRBJ2-2; D: .; size: many; DNA: TGCGCCAGCAGCTTGGTGGAGATCAACACCGGGGAGCTGTTTTTT; CDR3: CASSLVEINTGELFF
V: TRBV28; J: TRBJ2-2; D: .; size: few; DNA: TGTGCCAGCAGTTTAGAGCTGAGGGCCGCTGGAACCGGGGAGCTGTTTTTT; CDR3: CASSLELRAAGTGELFF
V: TRBV20-1; J: TRBJ2-3; D: TRBD2; size: many; DNA: TGCAGTGCTAGAGATTATACTAGCGGGGGGCCCCGCACAGATACGCAGTATTTT; CDR3: CSARDYTSGGPRTDTQYF
V: TRBV20-1; J: TRBJ1-5; D: .; size: many; DNA: TGCAGTGCTAGAGAAGGATCCCGTGTTTTGCAGCCCCAGCATTTT; CDR3: CSAREGSRVLQPQHF
V: TRBV20-1; J: TRBJ2-2; D: .; size: few; DNA: TGCAGTGCTACCTCTATGAAGAACACCGGGGAGCTGTTTTTT; CDR3: CSATSMKNTGELFF
V: TRBV6-5; J: TRBJ1-4; D: TRBD1; size: few; DNA: TGTGCCAGTAGGGGGACAGAGAGAAAACTGTTTTTT; CDR3: CASRGTERKLFF
V: TRBV20-1; J: TRBJ1-5; D: .; size: .; DNA: TGCAGTGCTAGAGGTGCCAGGGGCCTTGTTGCCCAGCATTTT; CDR3: CSARGARGLVAQHF
V: TRBV20-1; J: TRBJ2-3; D: .; size: .; DNA: TGCAGTGTAGGCTGGCCTAGCACAGATACGCAGTATTTT; CDR3: CSVGWPSTDTQYF
V: TRBV18; J: TRBJ2-4; D: .; size: many; DNA: TGTGCCAGCTCACCGTCGGGCGGGGCCTTTCAGTACTTC; CDR3: CASSPSGGAFQYF
V: TRBV11-3; J: TRBJ2-1; D: TRBD2; size: few; DNA: TGTGCCAGCAGCTTTCCGACTAGCGGGACTCACAATGAGCAGTTCTTC; CDR3: CASSFPTSGTHNEQFF
V: TRBV10-3; J: TRBJ1-6; D: .; size: few; DNA: TGTGCCATCGCGGGACCTAATTCACCCCTCCACTTT; CDR3: CAIAGPNSPLHF
V: TRBV3-1; J: TRBJ2-7; D: .; size: many; DNA: TGTGCCAGCAGCCCACTCCTTGGCGGGACCTCGGGCGAGCAGTACTTC; CDR3: CASSPLLGGTSGEQYF
V: TRBV7-6; J: TRBJ2-1; D: TRBD2; size: few; DNA: TGTGCCAGCAGCCCGGGGAGGGAGTACCTTGAGCAGTTCTTC; CDR3: CASSPGREYLEQFF
V: TRBV12-3/TRBV12-4; J: TRBJ2-2; D: TRBD2; size: many; DNA: TGTGCCAGCAGTCCATTAGCGGGAGCGGGCGGGGAGCTGTTTTTT; CDR3: CASSPLAGAGGELFF
V: TRBV10-3; J: TRBJ2-7; D: .; size: .; DNA: TGTGCCATCAGTGACAGGACAGACTACGAGCAGTACTTC; CDR3: CAISDRTDYEQYF
V: TRBV29-1; J: TRBJ2-1; D: .; size: .; DNA: TGCAGCGTTGTCGGAGGGTATGCCACCAATGAGCAGTTCTTC; CDR3: CSVVGGYATNEQFF
V: TRBV28; J: TRBJ2-6; D: .; size: few; DNA: TGTGCCAGCAGTTCTTACAGCATCTCTGGGGCCAACGTCCTGACTTTC; CDR3: CASSSYSISGANVLTF
V: TRBV6-1; J: TRBJ2-1; D: .; size: many; DNA: TGTGCCAGCAGTAAAAGGGGCTCCGGGGACAATGAGCAGTTCTTC; CDR3: CASSKRGSGDNEQFF
V: TRBV29-1; J: TRBJ1-1; D: .; size: .; DNA: TGCAGCGTTGAAGCCGACAGACCGAACACTGAAGCTTTCTTT; CDR3: CSVEADRPNTEAFF
V: TRBV6-1; J: TRBJ2-7; D: TRBD1; size: .; DNA: TGTGCCAGCAGCCATGCCGGGACAGGGGGACTAGTCAGATCGTACGAGCAGTACTTC; CDR3: CASSHAGTGGLVRSYEQYF
V: TRBV5-1; J: TRBJ2-1; D: .; size: few; DNA: TGCGCCAGCAGCTTGGTGGGGGCGAGCTCCTACAATGAGCAGTTCTTC; CDR3: CASSLVGASSYNEQFF
V: TRBV6-1; J: TRBJ2-1; D: .; size: .; DNA: TGTGCCAGCAGTGAGGCGGCTGACTCCTACAATGAGCAGTTCTTC; CDR3: CASSEAADSYNEQFF
V: TRBV20-1; J: TRBJ2-1; D: TRBD2; size: few; DNA: TGCAGTGCTAGACAAACGTCGGGAGGTTGTTTCTTC; CDR3: CSARQTSGGCFF
V: TRBV12-3/TRBV12-4; J: TRBJ1-5; D: TRBD1; size: few; DNA: TGTGCCAGCAGTTACAGGGGGCGGGGTCAGCCCCAGCATTTT; CDR3: CASSYRGRGQPQHF
V: TRBV21-1; J: TRBJ1-5; D: .; size: many; DNA: TGTGCCAGCAGCAACCCTCGCTCAGACAGGGCGCATTCGCCCCAGCATTTT; CDR3: CASSNPRSDRAHSPQHF
V: TRBV15; J: TRBJ2-1; D: .; size: .; DNA: TGTGCCACCAGCATGGGAAGCTCCTACAATGAGCAGTTCTTC; CDR3: CATSMGSSYNEQFF
V: TRBV7-9; J: TRBJ1-2; D: .; size: many; DNA: TGTGCCAGCAGTCAACAGGGTGCGCACTATGGCTACACCTTC; CDR3: CASSQQGAHYGYTF
V: TRBV29-1; J: TRBJ1-1; D: .; size: few; DNA: TGCAGCGTTGAACTACAGGACCTCTCGAACACTGAAGCTTTCTTT; CDR3: CSVELQDLSNTEAFF
V: TRBV28; J: TRBJ2-5; D: TRBD2; size: .; DNA: TGTGCCAGCAGACTACTAGCGGGGGGGCAAGAGACCCAGTACTTC; CDR3: CASRLLAGGQETQYF
V: TRBV5-7; J: TRBJ1-1; D: .; size: .; DNA: TGTGCCAGGGGCCCCGGGGGGCCGTCCGCGGGTAGTAGTGAAGCTTTCTTT; CDR3: CARGPGGPSAGSSEAFF
V: TRBV29-1; J: TRBJ1-2; D: .; size: many; DNA: TGCAGCGTTGGCCAGGGTACTTTGAGCGGCTACACCTTC; CDR3: CSVGQGTLSGYTF
V: TRBV6-5; J: TRBJ1-1; D: .; size: many; DNA: TGTGCCAGCAGTTTACAGGGAGGGGCTGAAGCTTTCTTT; CDR3: CASSLQGGAEAFF
V: TRBV7-2; J: TRBJ2-7; D: .; size: .; DNA: TGTGCCAGCAGCTTGAAGGGTATGGGCGAGCAGTACTTC; CDR3: CASSLKGMGEQYF
V: TRBV10-3; J: TRBJ1-4; D: .; size: few; DNA: TGTGCCATCAGCGAGAGGGGCGCTGAAGAAAAACTGTTTTTT; CDR3: CAISERGAEEKLFF
V: TRBV9; J: TRBJ2-5; D: .; size: few; DNA: TGTGCCAGCAGCGGTCAGAATGAAGAGACCCAGTACTTC; CDR3: CASSGQNEETQYF
V: TRBV7-9; J: TRBJ2-1; D: .; size: few; DNA: TGTGCCAGCAGCTTCGTCCAGGGATTAAATGAGCAGTTCTTC; CDR3: CASSFVQGLNEQFF
V: TRBV20-1; J: TRBJ2-3; D: .; size: few; DNA: TGCAGTGCTGCCTTTATAGATACGCAGTATTTT; CDR3: CSAAFIDTQYF
V: TRBV5-1; J: TRBJ2-1; D: TRBD2; size: few; DNA: TGCGCCAGCAGTCGGAGCGGGGAGCACAATGAGCAGTTCTTC; CDR3: CASSRSGEHNEQFF
V: TRBV6-1; J: TRBJ2-2; D: .; size: .; DNA: TGTGCCGCAAGTATCACGTTTGCGAACACCGGGGAGCTGTTTTTT; CDR3: CAASITFANTGELFF
V: TRBV3-1; J: TRBJ2-1; D: TRBD1; size: .; DNA: TGTGCCTGCACCCAAGGGGGACAGTCCTACAATGAGCAGTTCTTC; CDR3: CACTQGGQSYNEQFF